This T cell receptor (beta chain) was observed in a study of cytomegalovirus exposure and HLA in healthy donors. Overall study findings and caveats: A cluster of highly shared sequence variants was likely a sequencing artifact.

For this clone: Its matching antigen is unknown.

In the PCR, 60 Vbeta and 13 Jbeta primers were used. The protocol was immunoSEQ multiplex PCR, while the TCRdb copy is restricted to in-frame clones and leaves out a portion. The sample lists 100,000 to 150,000 clones, around 84% occurring once. J was trimmed by 5 bases and V by 5 bases; bases with no gene match: 6. CDR1 KGHSH and CDR2 LQKENI come from the germline V gene. The CDR3 extends over 14 amino acids. The rearrangement uses TRBV18 and TRBJ2-5; 9 bases align to TRBD1. The specimen sequenced was PBMCs. The TCR sequence derives from a man aged 50 to 60 in good health and CMV-seronegative. CDR3 sequence: CASSSRTGAETQYF. Written as DNA, the CDR3 is TGTGCCAGCTCATCAAGGACAGGGGCCGAGACCCAGTACTTC.